The sequence of this TCR beta chain was determined in a study of early T cells in non-severe SARS-CoV-2 infection. Many counts were recorded for this clonotype. Its antigen is undetermined. The TCR library protocol was used to attach unique molecular identifiers. These identifiers were attached to individual cDNA molecules. From the 5' RACE reads, TCRdb called clonotypes with MiXCR, one entry per CDR3 protein. Of around 50,000 distinct CDR3 sequences in the sample, 5.5% to 6.5% were seen once. Study results and caveats: There was a bias toward anti-spike CD8 responses in VDJdb matching, which missed private and CD4 specificities.

The sequenced sample was whole blood. This sequence originates from an adult who was a healthcare worker with PCR-confirmed SARS-CoV-2 infection or an uninfected control (not recorded which).

The CDR3 loop reads CASSQGPVQPQHF. In DNA form, the CDR3 reads TGTGCCAGCAGTCAGGGGCCGGTGCAGCCCCAGCATTTT. The chain joins TRBV7-2 to TRBJ1-5; D possibly corresponds to TRBD1 (6 bases). Trimming stripped 6 bases from V and 7 bases from J, with 13 bases between. The CDR3 has 13 residues. Per germline, CDR1 SGHTA and CDR2 FQGNSA.